Listed here are 21 T cell receptor beta chains from one sample, sequenced in a study of human T cells and chemical hapten exposure. As for time point: patch test 1, 2 weeks after DPC sensitization. Regarding treatment: therapeutic diphenylcyclopropenone sensitization with weekly scalp DPC. MiXCR, applied by TCRdb to the RACE reads, yields one record per CDR3 protein. The data hold some 180,000 distinct CDR3 sequences, with 20% to 25% observed a single time. Sequenced material: whole blood, taken in connection with sensitization to the hapten diphenylcyclopropenone (DPC). The receptors stem from a woman between 45 and 65 years old with alopecia areata. Some clones in this sample may be carry-over from other donors' samples.

The rearrangement uses TRBV20-1 and TRBJ1-1; perhaps TRBD1 as D (5 bases). Germline CDR1 and CDR2: DFQATT and SNEGSKA (reference sequence). V shed 3 bases and J shed 4 bases, with 9 bases lying between them. The CDR3 sequence is 12 residues long. CDR3 in amino acids: CSASQGSTEAFF. In DNA form, the CDR3 reads TGCAGTGCTAGCCAGGGAAGCACTGAAGCTTTCTTT.

J is TRBJ1-1 and V is TRBV3-1; no definite D call. The CDR3 has 12 residues. Germline V gives CDR1 LGHDT, CDR2 YNNKEL (reference sequence). V dropped 1 base and J dropped 5 bases, with 5 bases sitting between them. CDR3 amino acids: CASSQAATEAFF. The CDR3 DNA sequence: TGTGCCAGCAGCCAAGCAGCAACTGAAGCTTTCTTT.

This clonotype was seen only a few times. The rearrangement links TRBV20-1 to TRBJ2-5, with 9 bases fitting TRBD2. V shed 8 bases and J 4 bases; nucleotides not matched to a gene: 5. Germline CDR1 is DFQATT and CDR2 is SNEGSKA (reference sequence). There are 12 residues in the CDR3. CDR3 protein: CSSLAGVETQYF. CDR3 nucleotides: TGCAGTTCCTTAGCGGGAGTAGAGACCCAGTACTTC.

V gene TRBV7-9 combines with J gene TRBJ1-2, with TRBD1 identical over 7 bases. CDR1 and CDR2 (germline): SEHNR, FQNEAQ (reference sequence). The CDR3 is 14 amino acids. The V gene end was trimmed by 1 base and the J gene end by 8 bases; junction bases not matched to a gene: 7. The CDR3, as DNA: TGTGCCAGCAGCTTAGGACAGGGTCCGGGCGGCTACACCTTC. This gives the protein CASSLGQGPGGYTF.

The chain carries TRBV27 and TRBJ2-3; no firm D call. The V gene's germline CDR1 is MNHEY and CDR2 SMNVEV (reference sequence). CDR3 size: 14 residues. V was clipped by 8 bases and J by 1 base, with 13 bases between them. The CDR3 sequence: CASCLGDGTDTQYF. For the CDR3, the DNA is TGTGCCAGCTGCTTGGGTGATGGCACAGATACGCAGTATTTT.

This clonotype turned up a few times. The chain joins TRBV14 to TRBJ2-1; D unresolved. This CDR3 is built from 13 residues. Germline CDR1 SGHDN, CDR2 FVKESK. Trimming removed 3 bases from V and 3 bases from J, with 6 bases in between. CDR3 bases: TGTGCCAGCAGCCATTACATCTACAATGAGCAGTTCTTC. This encodes CASSHYIYNEQFF.

The genes are TRBV21-1 and TRBJ1-5; the table calls TRBD1, which could not be checked here. TRBV21-1 is noted as a pseudogene. The CDR3 is 16 amino acids. CDR3 nucleotide sequence: TGTGCCAGCAGCCCCGCCGGGCTTTATAGCAATCAGCCCCAGCATTTT. Translating it yields CASSPAGLYSNQPQHF.

This clonotype has more than one count but fewer than ten. The J gene is TRBJ1-2, the V gene TRBV27; 8 bases line up with TRBD1. V was clipped by 10 bases and J by 8 bases; unmatched bases: 9. This CDR3 has 12 amino acids. Germline values: CDR1 MNHEY, CDR2 SMNVEV (reference sequence). The CDR3 sequence is CATRGRGRGYTF. In nucleotides, the CDR3 is TGTGCCACGCGGGGCAGGGGGCGCGGCTACACCTTC.

The chain carries TRBV20-1 and TRBJ2-7; 7 bases fit TRBD2. CDR3 length: 12 amino acids. Germline lookup yields CDR1 DFQATT and CDR2 SNEGSKA (reference sequence). Trimming removed 4 bases from V and 3 bases from J; junction bases left unmatched: 3. This CDR3 is CSATGTNYEQYF. DNA of the CDR3: TGCAGTGCTACCGGGACTAACTACGAGCAGTACTTC.

In the case of this clonotype: This may be a read error: a much more frequent sequence differs by one nucleotide. This chain connects TRBV3-1 to TRBJ1-1; D unresolved. CDR1 and CDR2 from the germline V gene are LGHDT and YNNKEL (reference sequence). The ends were cut back, 0 bases at V and 1 base at J, with 6 bases in the middle. The CDR3 runs 14 residues. CDR3 sequence (DNA): TGTGCCAGCAGCCAAGACAGACAGAACACTGAAGCTTTCTTT. Translation: CASSQDRQNTEAFF.

This clonotype was counted between two and nine times. The gene calls are TRBV29-1 and TRBJ2-1; TRBD2 matches at 13 bases. J was trimmed by 9 bases and V by 1 base; bases with no gene match: 3. CDR1 is SQVTM, CDR2 ANQGSEA, per germline. This CDR3 region has 14 residues. In DNA, the CDR3 is TGCAGCGTTGAAGGGACTAGCGGGAGAGTTGAGCAGTTCTTC. This gives the protein CSVEGTSGRVEQFF.

The chain is built from TRBV20-1 and TRBJ2-1; 8 bases are a match to TRBD2. The germline V gene encodes CDR1 DFQATT and CDR2 SNEGSKA (reference sequence). Germline trimming cut 4 bases from V and 5 bases from J; bases unmatched to any gene: 4. This CDR3 has 13 amino acids. The DNA for the CDR3 is TGCAGTGCTACCGGGACTAGAGACAATGAGCAGTTCTTC. As protein: CSATGTRDNEQFF.

A few counts support this clonotype. The J gene is TRBJ2-3, the V gene TRBV28, with TRBD2 matching over 7 bases. Germline V gives CDR1 MDHEN, CDR2 SYDVKM. This CDR3 has 16 residues. After removal of 7 bases from V and 0 bases from J, the junction contained 10 bases not matched to a gene. The CDR3 DNA is TGTGCCAGCACCGCGACCGGGACTAAAAGCACAGATACGCAGTATTTT. Translation: CASTATGTKSTDTQYF.

In its sample, this clonotype was seen once. V is TRBV3-1 and J is TRBJ1-1; D is undetermined. The length of the CDR3 is 16 residues. The ends were cut back, 0 bases at V and 10 bases at J, with 21 bases in the middle. CDR1 LGHDT and CDR2 YNNKEL come from the germline V gene (reference sequence). The CDR3 DNA is TGTGCCAGCAGCCAAGAGAGGCGGAGTGGAACACTGATAGCTTTCTTT. Protein product: CASSQERRSGTLIAFF.

The rearrangement links TRBV4-1 to TRBJ1-5; the match to TRBD1 covers 8 bases. Germline CDR1 MGHRA, CDR2 YSYEKL. V was pared by 2 bases and J by 10 bases, with 4 bases of the junction left unmatched. This CDR3 has 13 amino acids. CDR3 residues: CASSQPTGGPQHF. The CDR3 nucleotides read TGCGCCAGCAGCCAACCCACAGGGGGTCCCCAGCATTTT.

This clonotype was observed a few times. The rearrangement uses TRBV12-3 or TRBV12-4 and TRBJ1-5; TRBD1 is a possible D gene (5 bases). Trimming stripped 7 bases from V and 1 base from J, with 17 bases between. The CDR3 is made up of 16 amino acids. The CDR3, as DNA: TGTGCCAGCAAACCACCTGGGGGATGGAGCAATCAGCCCCAGCATTTT. Translated: CASKPPGGWSNQPQHF.

The chain combines TRBV6-6 with TRBJ1-1, with D unresolved. V lost 2 bases and J 0 bases, leaving 7 bases between the germline ends. Germline V gene lookup returns CDR1 MNHNY and CDR2 SVGAGI (reference sequence). This CDR3 is built from 14 residues. The CDR3 reads CASSYLGVNTEAFF. The CDR3 DNA reads as TGTGCCAGCAGTTACCTTGGAGTGAACACTGAAGCTTTCTTT.

This clonotype came up once. The genes are TRBV27 and TRBJ1-6; D might be TRBD1 (5 bases). Per germline, CDR1 MNHEY and CDR2 SMNVEV (reference sequence). The CDR3 spans 14 residues. Trimming stripped 5 bases from V and 5 bases from J, with 10 bases between. The DNA of the CDR3 is TGTGCCAGCAGTAGACAGACAAATAATTCACCCCTCCACTTT. Translation gives CASSRQTNNSPLHF.

This clonotype was counted between two and nine times. The J gene is TRBJ2-7, the V gene TRBV2; 8 nucleotides line up with TRBD2. This CDR3 is 14 amino acids long. Trimming removed 4 bases from V and 5 bases from J; junction bases left unmatched: 7. Germline lookup yields CDR1 SNHLY and CDR2 FYNNEI. The CDR3 sequence: CASSASGPSHEQYF. The CDR3 DNA follows: TGTGCCAGCAGTGCTAGCGGGCCCTCTCACGAGCAGTACTTC.

The chain links TRBV29-1 to TRBJ1-2; maybe TRBD1 (6 bases). The CDR3 sequence is 12 residues long. The germline CDR1 and CDR2 sequences are SQVTM and ANQGSEA. V lost 6 bases to trimming and J lost 2 bases, with 10 bases between them. The CDR3 nucleotides read TGCAGCGTGTCGGACAGAAACTATGGCTACACCTTC. As protein: CSVSDRNYGYTF.

The chain couples TRBV10-3 to TRBJ2-1, with a weak D call TRBD2 (6 bases). Per germline, CDR1 ENHRY and CDR2 SYGVKD. This CDR3 has 13 residues. V was clipped by 8 bases and J by 5 bases, with 13 bases between them. The CDR3: CAIRPSEHNEQFF. Written as DNA, the CDR3 is TGTGCCATCCGGCCTAGCGAACACAATGAGCAGTTCTTC.